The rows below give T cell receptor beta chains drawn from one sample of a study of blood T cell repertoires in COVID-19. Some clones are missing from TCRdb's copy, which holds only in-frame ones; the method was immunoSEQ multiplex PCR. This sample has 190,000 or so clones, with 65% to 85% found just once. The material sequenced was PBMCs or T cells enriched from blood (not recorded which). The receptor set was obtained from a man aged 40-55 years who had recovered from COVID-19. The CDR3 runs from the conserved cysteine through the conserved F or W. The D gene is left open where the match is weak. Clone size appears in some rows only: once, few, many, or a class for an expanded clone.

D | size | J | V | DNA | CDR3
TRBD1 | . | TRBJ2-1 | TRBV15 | TGTGCCACCAGCAGAGAACAGGGGGGCCGAAATGAGCAGTTCTTC | CATSREQGGRNEQFF
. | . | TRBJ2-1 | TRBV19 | TGTGCCAGTAGTATAGGGCAGGATGAGCAGTTCTTC | CASSIGQDEQFF
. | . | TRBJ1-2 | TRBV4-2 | TGTGCCAGCAGCCAAGAGGGAGGGGCGCAGACCTATGGCTACACCTTC | CASSQEGGAQTYGYTF
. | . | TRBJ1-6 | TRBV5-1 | TGCGCCAGCAGCATCAACAGGGATAGTTCACCCCTCCACTTT | CASSINRDSSPLHF
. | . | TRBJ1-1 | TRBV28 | TGTGCCAGCAGTTTATCGGCGAGGGTCGTAGTGTACACTGAAGCTTTCTTT | CASSLSARVVVYTEAFF
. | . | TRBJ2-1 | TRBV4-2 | TGTGCCAGCAGCCAAGACCTAGGATTGGCGCAGTTCTTC | CASSQDLGLAQFF
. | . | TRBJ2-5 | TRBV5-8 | TGTGCCAGCAGCCCTCCTGACCGGCTCATGGCGGGAGAGACCCAGTACTTC | CASSPPDRLMAGETQYF
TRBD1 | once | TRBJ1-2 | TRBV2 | TGTGCCAGCAGCGCTGACAGGGACGAGGGGTATGGCTACACCTTC | CASSADRDEGYGYTF
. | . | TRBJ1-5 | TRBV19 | TGTGCCAGTAGCTATCTGGGGGCCAATACCTATAGCAATCAGCCCCAGCATTTT | CASSYLGANTYSNQPQHF
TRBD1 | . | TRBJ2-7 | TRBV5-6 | TGTGCCAGCAGTGAGACAGGGGGAACCTACGAGCAGTACTTC | CASSETGGTYEQYF
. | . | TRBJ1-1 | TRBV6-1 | TGTGCCAGCAGTGAGAGGGGGTTGAACACTGAAGCTTTCTTT | CASSERGLNTEAFF
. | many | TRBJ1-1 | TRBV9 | TGTGCCAGCAGACTACTCAGCCCCGATAACACTGAAGCTTTCTTT | CASRLLSPDNTEAFF
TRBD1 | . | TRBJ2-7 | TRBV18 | TGTGCCAGCTCACGCCTGTTCGGACAGGGGGCAAACGAGCAGTACTTC | CASSRLFGQGANEQYF
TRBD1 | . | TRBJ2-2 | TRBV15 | TGTGCCACCGGAATCATAACCAGGACAGGGGAAACCGGGGAGCTGTTTTTT | CATGIITRTGETGELFF
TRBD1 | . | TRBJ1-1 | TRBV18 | TGTGCCAGCTCACCTACAGGGGGAAACACTGAAGCTTTCTTT | CASSPTGGNTEAFF
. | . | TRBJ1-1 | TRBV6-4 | TGTGCCAGCAGTGACCCAATCCTCCCAGGGTCCGCCACTGAAGCTTTCTTT | CASSDPILPGSATEAFF
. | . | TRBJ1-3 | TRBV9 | TGTGCCAGCAGCGCTTTGAGTGGAAACACCATATATTTT | CASSALSGNTIYF
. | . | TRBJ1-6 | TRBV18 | TGTGCCAGCTCACCACCAAGCCGAGGAAGTAATTCACCCCTCCACTTT | CASSPPSRGSNSPLHF
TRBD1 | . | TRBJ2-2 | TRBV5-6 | TGTGCCAGCAGCTTGATATCAGGGGGAAGGACCGGGGAGCTGTTTTTT | CASSLISGGRTGELFF
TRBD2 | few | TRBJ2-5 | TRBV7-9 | TGTGCCAGCAGCTCCACTAGCGGGGGGGTACAAGAGACCCAGTACTTC | CASSSTSGGVQETQYF
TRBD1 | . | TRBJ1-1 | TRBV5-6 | TGTGCCAGCAGCGAGATGCGGACAGGGCGAATCGGAGCTTTCTTT | CASSEMRTGRIGAFF
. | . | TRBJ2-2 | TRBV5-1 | TGCGCCAGCACACCCCAGCCAGGCGTCAACACCGGGGAGCTGTTTTTT | CASTPQPGVNTGELFF
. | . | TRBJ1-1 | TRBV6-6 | TGTGCCAGCAGTTTTCGAGGGAGAGGGACTGAAGCTTTCTTT | CASSFRGRGTEAFF
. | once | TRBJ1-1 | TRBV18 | TGTGCCAGCTCTCTCACAGGGAACACTGAAGCTTTCTTT | CASSLTGNTEAFF
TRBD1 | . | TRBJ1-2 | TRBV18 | TGTGCCAGCTCGTCAGGGGGCTTCAACTATGGCTACACCTTC | CASSSGGFNYGYTF
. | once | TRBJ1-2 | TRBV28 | TGTGCCAGCAAGGACAGAACTAACTATGGCTACACCTTC | CASKDRTNYGYTF
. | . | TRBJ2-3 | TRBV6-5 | TGTGCCAGCAAAGCAGCGACCAGCACAGATACGCAGTATTTT | CASKAATSTDTQYF
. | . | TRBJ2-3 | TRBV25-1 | TGTGCCAGCAGTGGGCTGCGGGATATACCGCACACGGGTCAGTATTTT | CASSGLRDIPHTGQYF
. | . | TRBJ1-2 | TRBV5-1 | TGCGCCAGCAATGTAGGAGGCAATGTTGGCTACACCTTC | CASNVGGNVGYTF